This T cell receptor beta chain was sequenced during a study of CD8 T cells in ankylosing spondylitis. Study-wide findings and caveats: Reportedly, disease-linked clones are significantly enriched in ankylosing spondylitis patients' matched synovial fluid.

As regards this clonotype: Its antigen is as yet unknown.

Researchers built TCR beta libraries using quantitative 5'-RACE with molecular barcodes. TCRdb analysed the 5' RACE reads with MiXCR anew, one entry per CDR3 protein. The sample lists about 140,000 distinct CDR3 sequences, about an eighth occurring once. Germline-derived CDR1 and CDR2 are SQVTM and ANQGSEA. This CDR3 contains 10 residues. Trimming shortened V by 7 bases and J by 4 bases, and 5 bases separated the two germline ends. J is TRBJ2-1 and V is TRBV29-1; a weak D match, TRBD1 (5 bases). Sequencing was done on a sample of blood, either unsorted or a sorted T cell fraction (not recorded which). The receptor was derived from a female donor with ankylosing spondylitis or in good health (not recorded which). The CDR3 DNA follows: TGCAGCGGACAGTACAATGAGCAGTTCTTC. Amino acids: CSGQYNEQFF.